This T cell receptor beta chain was sequenced in a study of blood T cell repertoires in COVID-19. About the research overall: Whether acute or convalescent, the COVID-19 samples came from the United States, Italy and Spain. From T cells, B-cell-depleted T cells, or PBMCs came the material, which was cDNA or gDNA.

In the original workflow: Reference gene primer amplification yielded estimated nucleated cell counts. Profiled with immunoSEQ multiplex PCR; TCRdb holds only in-frame clones, not every one. Clonal size and the V and J genes are those of that table, whereas D and trimming came from the DNA. Of 140,000 to 150,000 clones listed, around 82% are singletons. Germline loops: CDR1 SGDLS, CDR2 YYNGEE. This CDR3 spans 15 amino acids. V gave up 3 bases and J gave up 3 bases, with 14 bases separating them. The receptor was derived from a man aged 60 to 69 with active or convalescent COVID-19. The sequencing sample was made of peripheral blood. V and J are TRBV9 and TRBJ2-3; D uncertain. CDR3 sequence: CASSALERKTDTQYF. The CDR3 region has the DNA TGTGCCAGCAGCGCCTTGGAGCGAAAGACAGATACGCAGTATTTT.